The 10 T cell receptor beta chains presented below share a single source sample, sequenced in a study of cytomegalovirus exposure and HLA in healthy donors. Primers: 60 Vbeta forward and 13 Jbeta reverse. Some clones are missing from TCRdb's copy, which holds only in-frame ones; the method was immunoSEQ multiplex PCR. The profile shows about 160,000 clones, over 70% of them singletons. The sample consisted of PBMCs. Receptors originate from a man in his late teens or twenties in good health and CMV-seropositive.

This clone was counted once. The chain recombines TRBV2 with TRBJ1-2, with 7 nucleotides matching TRBD1. The germline gives CDR1 SNHLY, CDR2 FYNNEI. The CDR3 totals 14 residues. The trim removed 7 bases at V and 7 bases at J, leaving 12 bases unmatched. The CDR3 loop reads CASKKIQGERGYTF. The CDR3 nucleotides are TGTGCCAGCAAAAAGATTCAGGGGGAACGTGGCTACACCTTC.

The genes are TRBV5-5 and TRBJ1-5; 7 bases align to TRBD1. The V and J ends lost 3 bases and 5 bases, in that order; junction bases with no gene match: 5. The CDR3 extends over 14 amino acids. Germline V gene data show CDR1 as SGHKS and CDR2 as YYEKEE (reference sequence). For the CDR3, the DNA is TGTGCCAGCAGCTCCGACAGGGAAGATCAGCCCCAGCATTTT. This codes for CASSSDREDQPQHF.

The rearrangement joins TRBV5-4 to TRBJ2-7; 7 nucleotides align to TRBD1. Trimming cost V 4 bases and J 3 bases; bases outside gene matches: 4. The CDR3 has 13 residues. The V gene's germline CDR1 is SGHNT and CDR2 YYREEE (reference sequence). CDR3 in DNA: TGTGCCAGCAGCCCTGACAGGGACTACGAGCAGTACTTC. Translated: CASSPDRDYEQYF.

The V call is TRBV29-1, the J call TRBJ2-2, with TRBD1 identical over 8 bases. J was trimmed by 1 base and V by 5 bases; bases with no gene match: 3. The CDR3 is made up of 14 amino acids. Germline assignment: CDR1 SQVTM and CDR2 ANQGSEA. CDR3: CSVLQGGNTGELFF. CDR3 in DNA: TGCAGCGTTCTACAGGGGGGGAACACCGGGGAGCTGTTTTTT.

The chain recombines TRBV27 with TRBJ1-2, with TRBD1 identical over 8 bases. The CDR3 runs to 15 residues. Germline-derived CDR1 and CDR2 are MNHEY and SMNVEV (reference sequence). V lost 5 bases and J lost 4; bases outside the gene matches: 9. The CDR3 loop reads CASSPNGQGGYGYTF. CDR3 nucleotides: TGTGCCAGCAGTCCCAATGGACAGGGCGGCTATGGCTACACCTTC.

This clone is a singleton in its sample. The chain employs TRBV12-5 and TRBJ2-5; TRBD2 aligns across 8 bases. Germline CDR1 reads LGHNT; CDR2 reads FRNRAP. This CDR3 has 15 residues. V shed 2 bases, J shed 1 base, and the junction held 3 bases outside the gene matches. The CDR3 DNA sequence: TGTGCTAGTGGTTTGCTCGGACTAGCCCAAGAGACCCAGTACTTC. This codes for CASGLLGLAQETQYF.

The chain joins TRBV13 to TRBJ1-2; 7 nucleotides agree with TRBD1. J gave up 2 bases and V 5 bases, and 5 bases lay outside the gene matches. This CDR3 region has 14 residues. CDR1 is PRHDT, CDR2 FYEKMQ, per germline (reference sequence). CDR3 bases: TGTGCCAGCAGCCCAGGGGGGACCAACTATGGCTACACCTTC. Amino acid sequence: CASSPGGTNYGYTF.

The chain joins TRBV5-1 to TRBJ1-1, with 7 bases lining up with TRBD1. With V trimmed by 3 bases and J by 7 bases, 15 bases remained unmatched. Germline V lookup: CDR1 SGHRS, CDR2 YFSETQ. This CDR3 has 16 residues. CDR3 protein: CASSSQPGQVSGEAFF. For the CDR3, the DNA is TGCGCCAGCAGCTCACAGCCTGGACAGGTCTCCGGTGAAGCTTTCTTT.

The chain employs TRBV5-6 and TRBJ2-7, with 12 positions matching TRBD2. CDR3 length: 15 residues. Trimming took 1 base from V and 1 from J; bases not matched to a gene: 0. Germline CDR1 reads SGHDT; CDR2 reads YYEEEE. The CDR3 region has the DNA TGTGCCAGCAGCTTGACTAGCGGGAGGTCCTACGAGCAGTACTTC. This codes for CASSLTSGRSYEQYF.

The gene calls are TRBV23-1 and TRBJ2-7, with 7 bases aligning to TRBD1. TRBV23-1 qualifies as an ORF whose function is uncertain. The CDR3 is made up of 13 amino acids. Losses at the gene ends were 4 bases for V and 4 bases for J; bases not matched to a gene: 4. For the CDR3, the DNA is TGCGCCAGCAGTCGGTACAGGGGTTACGAGCAGTACTTC. This codes for CASSRYRGYEQYF.